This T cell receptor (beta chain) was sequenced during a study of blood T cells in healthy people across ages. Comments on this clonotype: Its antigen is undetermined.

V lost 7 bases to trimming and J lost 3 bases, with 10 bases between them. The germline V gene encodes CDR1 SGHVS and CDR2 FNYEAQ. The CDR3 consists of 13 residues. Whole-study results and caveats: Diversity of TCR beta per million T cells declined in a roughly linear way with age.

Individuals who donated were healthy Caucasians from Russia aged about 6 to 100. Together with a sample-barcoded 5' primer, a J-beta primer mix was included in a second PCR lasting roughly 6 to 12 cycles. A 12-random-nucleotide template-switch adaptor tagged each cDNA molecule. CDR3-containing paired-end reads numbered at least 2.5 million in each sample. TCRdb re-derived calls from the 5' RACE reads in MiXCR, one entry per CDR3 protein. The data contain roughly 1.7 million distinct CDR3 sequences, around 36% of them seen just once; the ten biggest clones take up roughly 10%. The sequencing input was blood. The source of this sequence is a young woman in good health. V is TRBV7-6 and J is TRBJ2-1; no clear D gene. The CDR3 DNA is TGTGCCAGCATGGACCAGAACTACAATGAGCAGTTCTTC. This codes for CASMDQNYNEQFF.